This paragraph reports one T cell receptor (beta chain). The data were obtained in a study of blood T cell repertoires in COVID-19. Study context: PBMCs, B-cell-depleted T cells, or T cells provided the cDNA or gDNA that made up the material.

Germline lookup yields CDR1 SGHNT and CDR2 YENEEA. This CDR3 comprises 15 residues. The J segment lost 1 base and the V segment lost 1 base, leaving 4 bases of the junction unmatched. Clones were sequenced by immunoSEQ multiplex PCR, and TCRdb holds only the in-frame ones, with some missing. Among more than 250,000 clones listed, approximately 83% were seen once. J is TRBJ2-7 and V is TRBV11-3, with 7 nucleotides matching TRBD2. The TCR was taken from a woman aged 25 to 39 who had recovered from COVID-19. Input material: peripheral blood. The CDR3 DNA is TGTGCCAGCAGCTTAGGAGCGGGGTTTTCCTACGAGCAGTACTTC. Amino acids: CASSLGAGFSYEQYF.